This TCR beta chain originates from a study of T-cell reconstitution after alpha-beta-depleted transplantation in children. Points on this clonotype: Its antigen remains unidentified.

This CDR3 spans 15 amino acids. The ends were cut back, 6 bases at V and 0 bases at J, with 15 bases in the middle. Germline V CDR1 and CDR2: DFQATT, SNEGSKA (reference sequence). Study-level points and caveats: By one year post-transplant, T-cell counts and diversity largely arose from T cells that were newly produced. Two months or so post-transplant, alpha-beta T cells reportedly derived from several hundred expanded graft clones.

The TCRbeta library was prepared with unique molecular identifiers. MiXCR, run by TCRdb on the PCR reads, gives a single entry per CDR3 protein. The sample has hundreds of thousands of distinct CDR3 sequences; over 10% are singletons. The TCR was taken from a male patient between 10 and 17 years old who had a stem cell transplant for acute myeloid leukemia, so the T cells may come from the graft donor. The chain recombines TRBV20-1 with TRBJ1-5; D is possibly TRBD1 (6 bases). Sequences were derived from PBMCs, mostly from graft donor cells, sampled 360 days after TCRalphabeta/CD19-depleted stem cell transplant. The CDR3, as DNA: TGCAGTGCCCTAGAGGTCAGGGGTAGCAATCAGCCCCAGCATTTT. It yields the protein CSALEVRGSNQPQHF.